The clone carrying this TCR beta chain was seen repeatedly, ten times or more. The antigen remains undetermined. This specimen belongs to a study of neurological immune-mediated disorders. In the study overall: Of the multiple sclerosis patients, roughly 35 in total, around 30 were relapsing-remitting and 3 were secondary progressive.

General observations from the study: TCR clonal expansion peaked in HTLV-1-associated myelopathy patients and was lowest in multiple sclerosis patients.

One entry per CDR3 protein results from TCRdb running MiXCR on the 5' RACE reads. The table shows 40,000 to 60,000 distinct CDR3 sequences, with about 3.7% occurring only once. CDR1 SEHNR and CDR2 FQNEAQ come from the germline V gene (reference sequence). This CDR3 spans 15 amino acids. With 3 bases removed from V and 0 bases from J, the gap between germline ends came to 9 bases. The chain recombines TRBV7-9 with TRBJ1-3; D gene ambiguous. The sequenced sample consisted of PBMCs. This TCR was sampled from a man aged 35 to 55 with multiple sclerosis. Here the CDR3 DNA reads TGTGCCAGCAGCTTGGAATCCCGCTCTGGAAACACCATATATTTT. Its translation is CASSLESRSGNTIYF.